This TCR beta chain was found in a study of blood T cells in healthy people across ages (dated by TCRdb to the mid-2010s). Regarding the study in general: In model experiments, template switching captured roughly one uniquely barcoded TCR beta cDNA molecule for every two T cells. Age-related changes in TCR beta repertoire diversity were measured in the study by deep sequencing normalized with unique cDNA molecular identifiers. Four age groups were formed from the donors: young (average about 17 years), middle-aged (just under 40), aged (about 62) and long-lived (roughly 81). To avoid experimental bias, donors of different ages were spread randomly across the sequencing lanes. Using the same blood draw, the study looked at two additional independent replicas of 1 million unique cDNA reads for two donors, one aged 18 to 30 and the other aged 80 or older.

Donors were approximately 42 systemically healthy Caucasian individuals from Russia aged roughly 6 to 100 years. Each donor gave about 9.2 milliliters of peripheral blood, drawn into EDTA-treated Vacutainer tubes. Ficoll-Paque density-gradient centrifugation was used to isolate PBMCs, with at least 7 million obtained per sample. Total RNA, at least 6 micrograms per sample, was extracted from PBMCs with Trizol reagent. For every donor, flow cytometry on a PBMC aliquot measured the percentage of naive CD45RAhigh/CD27high T cells. The CDR3 starts with the cysteine, ends with the phenylalanine, and has 14 residues. Kept here is only the CDR3 DNA, which spans 42 bases and is read in frame from base 1. CDR1 and CDR2, per the germline V gene, are SGHDN and FVKESK. Study-wide conclusions, independent of this receptor: Compared with the aged group, the long-lived group had more naive CD4+ T cells, fewer expanded clones and increased TCR diversity, suggesting age selection. Because the CMV infection status of the donors was unknown, age-related changes in expanded clonotypes may potentially have been confounded. Total diversity estimates from one million sequenced T cells were considered lower bounds and underestimates. Observed TCR beta diversity correlated strongly with the percentage of naive T cells measured by flow cytometry. Conclusive comparison of naive and antigen-experienced compartments was prevented by the profiling of bulk unsorted PBMCs. As age increased, observed TCR beta diversity per million T cells dropped in a roughly linear way, and a significant reduction was already evident by age 40.

The library came from 5' RACE. Sequencer: Illumina HiSeq 2500. The second PCR ran for about 6 to 11 cycles and used a J-beta primer mix along with a sample-barcoded 5' primer. Each TCR beta cDNA molecule received a unique molecular identifier from a template-switch 5' adaptor carrying 12 random nucleotides. Each sample yielded at least 2.5 million CDR3-containing paired-end reads. The Mint cDNA synthesis kit, primed by a TRBC-specific oligonucleotide, was used to synthesize first-strand cDNA from all RNA. Following uracil-DNA glycosylase treatment, all cDNA underwent a first 18-cycle PCR with the universal primers M1SS and BC2_uni_R. Per the authors' processing: Each sample was normalized by randomly selecting 1 million high-quality reads, each carrying a distinct molecular identifier. Instead of being binned into consensus sequences, reads with shared molecular identifiers were discarded. MiTCR, with a Q25 quality threshold and the strictest error-elimination algorithm, was used for CDR3 identification, clonotype clustering and error correction. A nonparametric unseen species model with Euler transformation was used to estimate lower-bound total TCR beta diversity. TCRdb applied fastp at Q25 and MiXCR to the public reads, then kept only in-frame beta chains. Records with the same CDR3 protein are collapsed into one entry carrying the most frequent genes and DNA. TCRdb, rather than the study authors, made the V and J calls. This sample holds roughly 900,000 distinct CDR3 sequences; around 30% were observed only once. The ten largest clonotypes hold 15% to 20% of the sample.

Details on this clonotype: The antigen this receptor binds is unknown. Germline and junction disagree at one end, which may indicate a read error.

Recombination joined TRBV14 with TRBJ2-1; 9 central nucleotides agree with TRBD2. Sequencing was carried out using blood. This TCR came from a woman over 75 in good health. The base sequence is TGTGCCGGCAGCCCGGGACTAGCTAGCAATGAGCAGTTCTTC. Its protein reads: CAGSPGLASNEQFF.